Listed here are 5 T cell receptor beta chains from one sample, sequenced in a study of spatial heterogeneity in lung cancer (dated by TCRdb to between 2018 and 2021). Broader findings and caveats from the paper: The tumor nonsynonymous mutation count correlated with the number of expanded intratumoral alpha and beta TCRs.

Libraries came from 5' RACE. Instrument used: NextSeq 500. The public reads were quality trimmed at Q25 with fastp and then assembled into clones with MiXCR by TCRdb, keeping productive beta chains. CDR3 protein duplicates are merged, each entry listing the most common genes and DNA. The sample table records 15,000 to 20,000 distinct CDR3 sequences; roughly 6.2% of these occur just once. 5.5% to 8% of the sample rests with the top ten. Reading the label with the study, this specimen's time point is: sample taken at primary tumor resection. The antigens these receptors bind are not known. This specimen was lung tumor tissue, taken at surgery. The receptors were sampled from a male donor with early-stage non-small cell lung cancer.

By share of the sample, this clonotype is medium-sized. This beta chain came through as a stray read in a library set up for alpha chains, and its size says little. This sequence joins TRBV12-3 or TRBV12-4 and TRBJ2-3; 7 bases map to TRBD2. Trimming cost V 3 bases and J 3 bases; bases outside gene matches: 9. The CDR3 loop spans 16 amino acids. The CDR3 DNA follows: TGTGCCAGCAGTTTTCTAGCGGAAAGCCCTACAGATACGCAGTATTTT. Residues: CASSFLAESPTDTQYF.

At least ten counts were recorded for this clonotype. This beta chain lies outside the target of a library built for alpha chains; its clone size means little. The chain is built from TRBV7-9 and TRBJ2-3; D may be TRBD1 (6 bases). Germline assignment: CDR1 SEHNR and CDR2 FQNEAQ (reference sequence). The V and J ends lost 5 bases and 2 bases respectively, with 17 bases between them. The CDR3 length is 16 residues. As DNA, the CDR3 is TGTGCCAGCAGCCCCCGGGACACGAAAGCCACAGATACGCAGTATTTT. Residues: CASSPRDTKATDTQYF.

Concerning this clonotype: This may come from a read error, since a much larger clone is one base off. As the CDR3 is not closed by the conserved phenylalanine or tryptophan, this likely results from a read error. As an off-target read in a library built for alpha chains, this beta chain has a frequency of little significance. The chain combines TRBV28 with TRBJ1-3, with D hard to call. In germline, CDR1 is MDHEN, CDR2 SYDVKM. Trimming pared 7 bases from V and 0 bases from J, leaving 7 bases between. The CDR3 is made up of 13 amino acids. CDR3 amino acids: CASNFLSGNTIYL. Here the CDR3 DNA reads TGTGCCAGCAACTTCCTCTCTGGAAACACCATATATCTT.

This clonotype was seen repeatedly, ten times or more. This beta chain was picked up by a library intended for alpha chains and is off target, so its count carries little meaning. The chain links TRBV2 to TRBJ2-1, with 12 bases aligning to TRBD2. This CDR3 has 14 residues. The germline gives CDR1 SNHLY, CDR2 FYNNEI. V trimming: 9 bases; J trimming: 4 bases; junction bases outside the gene matches: 4. For the CDR3, the DNA is TGTGCCAGAGGGGGGACTAGCGGGTACAATGAGCAGTTCTTC. Protein sequence: CARGGTSGYNEQFF.

At least ten counts were recorded for this clonotype. A library prepared for alpha chains yielded this beta chain as an off-target read; its size is of little meaning. The chain employs TRBV12-3 or TRBV12-4 and TRBJ1-1; D unresolved. This CDR3 has 12 residues. Trimming took 1 base from V and 8 from J, leaving 8 bases between them. The CDR3: CASSLGVGEAFF. CDR3 in DNA: TGTGCCAGCAGTTTAGGGGTCGGCGAAGCTTTCTTT.